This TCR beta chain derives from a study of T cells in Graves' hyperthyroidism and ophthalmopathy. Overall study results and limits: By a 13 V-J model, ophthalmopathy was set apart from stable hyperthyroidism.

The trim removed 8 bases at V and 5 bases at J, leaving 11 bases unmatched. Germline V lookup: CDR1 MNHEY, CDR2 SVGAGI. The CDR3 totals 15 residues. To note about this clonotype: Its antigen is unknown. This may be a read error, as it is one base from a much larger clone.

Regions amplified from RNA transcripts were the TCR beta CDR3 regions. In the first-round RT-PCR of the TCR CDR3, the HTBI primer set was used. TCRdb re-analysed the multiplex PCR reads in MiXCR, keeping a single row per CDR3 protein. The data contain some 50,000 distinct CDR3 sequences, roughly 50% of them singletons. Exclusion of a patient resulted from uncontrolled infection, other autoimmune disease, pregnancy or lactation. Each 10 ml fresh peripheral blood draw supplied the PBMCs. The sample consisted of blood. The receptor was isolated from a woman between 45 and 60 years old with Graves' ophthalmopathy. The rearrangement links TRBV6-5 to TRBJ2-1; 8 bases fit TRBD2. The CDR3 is CASCKRGGSNNEQFF. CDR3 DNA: TGTGCCAGCTGTAAACGGGGGGGCTCTAACAATGAGCAGTTCTTC.